Sequencing of this T cell receptor beta chain was carried out in a study of blood T cell repertoires in COVID-19. Study in general: Italy, Spain and the United States were the sources of the convalescent and acute COVID-19 samples. In each case, the material was cDNA or gDNA derived from T cells, B-cell-depleted T cells, or PBMCs.

Germline CDR1 reads ENHRY; CDR2 reads SYGVKD. V shed 4 bases, J shed 0 bases, and the junction held 4 bases outside the gene matches. CDR3 size: 15 residues. Per the original methods: Reference gene primer amplification gave estimated nucleated cell counts. Here immunoSEQ multiplex PCR was the method, and the copy in TCRdb shows in-frame clones only, minus some. V and J calls and clone size come straight from that table; D and trimming were deduced from the DNA. The sample has about 220,000 clones; around 86% are singletons. The sequence was obtained from a woman between 50 and 59 years old with COVID-19, enrolled during active disease. The chain combines TRBV10-3 with TRBJ2-5, with TRBD2 matching 8 bases. Specimen: peripheral blood. In DNA form, the CDR3 reads TGTGCCATCAGTGGGGGAGCGGGGGACCAAGAGACCCAGTACTTC. Translated: CAISGGAGDQETQYF.